This is a list of T cell receptor beta chains from one sample in a study of blood T cell repertoires in COVID-19. Assay: immunoSEQ multiplex PCR; the TCRdb copy retains only in-frame clones and omits some. This table holds a few hundred thousand clones, roughly 88% found once. Source material: peripheral blood. The source of these receptors is a human donor in a cohort sampled during active COVID-19. Each CDR3 is given with its conserved first and last residue.

CASSQDGINEKLFF	TRBJ1-4	TRBV4-2
CASSPPGQGIPYTF	TRBJ1-2	TRBV19
CASSLPRTGRYTF	TRBJ1-2	TRBV28
CASGYYYEQYF	TRBJ2-7	TRBV7-9
CAWMRANYGYTF	TRBJ1-2	TRBV30
CASSHLGLGSYEQYF	TRBJ2-7	TRBV23-1
CASSESGDYGYTF	TRBJ1-2	TRBV6-1
CASTLKEREVPYEQYF	TRBJ2-7	TRBV7-6
CASSQKGQGAEETQYF	TRBJ2-5	TRBV5-4
CASSYSREETTNYGYTF	TRBJ1-2	TRBV6-2/TRBV6-3
CASSVAGISYEQYF	TRBJ2-7	TRBV9